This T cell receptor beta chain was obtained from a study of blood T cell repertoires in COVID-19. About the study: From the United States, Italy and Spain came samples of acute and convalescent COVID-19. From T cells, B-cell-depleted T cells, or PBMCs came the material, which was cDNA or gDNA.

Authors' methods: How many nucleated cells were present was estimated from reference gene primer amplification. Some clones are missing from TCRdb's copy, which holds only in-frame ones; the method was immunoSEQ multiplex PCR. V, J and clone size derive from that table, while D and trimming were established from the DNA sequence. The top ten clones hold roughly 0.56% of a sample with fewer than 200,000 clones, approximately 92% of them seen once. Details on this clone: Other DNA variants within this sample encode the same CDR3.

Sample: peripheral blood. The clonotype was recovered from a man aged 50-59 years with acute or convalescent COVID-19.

CDR3 loop: CASRDRGNQPQHF. DNA for the CDR3: TGTGCCAGCAGAGACAGGGGCAATCAGCCCCAGCATTTT. V is TRBV6-5 and J is TRBJ1-5; TRBD1 matches 7 bases. With V trimmed by 6 bases and J by 2 bases, 1 base remained unmatched. The CDR3 sequence is 13 residues long. The germline gives CDR1 MNHEY, CDR2 SVGAGI.